This TCR beta chain was retrieved from a study of blood T cells in healthy people across ages. The CDR3 loop spans 13 amino acids. With 6 bases removed from V and 6 bases from J, the gap between germline ends came to 13 bases. Germline CDR1 MDHEN, CDR2 SYDVKM. Through a sample-barcoded 5' primer and a J-beta primer mix, a second PCR was run for roughly 6 to 11 cycles. TCRdb processed the 5' RACE reads anew with MiXCR; each CDR3 protein has one entry. The sample has 1.5 million to 2 million distinct CDR3 sequences; roughly 30% are singletons. The sample comprised blood. The sequence was obtained from a woman aged 30 to 39 in good health. The J gene is TRBJ2-3, the V gene TRBV28, with D perhaps assigned TRBD1 or TRBD2 (7 bases each). The CDR3 protein is CASRSGGEDTQYF. In DNA, the CDR3 is TGTGCCAGCAGGTCAGGGGGGGAGGATACGCAGTATTTT. The full variable domain, its missing parts supplied by reference TRBV28 and TRBJ2-3, is DVKVTQSSRYLVKRTGEKVFLECVQDMDHENMFWYRQDPGLGLRLIYFSYDVKMKEKGDIPEGYSVSREKKERFSLILESASTNQTSMYLCASRSGGEDTQYFGPGTRLTVL.